This T cell receptor beta chain is drawn from a study of T cells in narcolepsy. Overall study: Patients with NT1 or NT2 and healthy control donors were enrolled.

As to this clone: The antigen is not known.

Whole-study results and caveats: Blood of same and different patients, but not healthy controls, reportedly held recurring autoreactive clonotypes.

Method: immunoSEQ multiplex PCR; TCRdb's copy keeps in-frame clones and lacks some. The sample lists 26,000 or so clones; around 86% were seen once. The CDR3 length is 16 residues. Trimming removed 1 base at V and 4 bases at J, with 16 bases between. Germline values: CDR1 MDHEN, CDR2 SYDVKM. The J gene is TRBJ1-2, the V gene TRBV28; the D gene is possibly TRBD1 (5 bases). Sequencing was done on a sample of CD45RA- memory CD4+ T cells from PBMCs. The sequence derives from a human donor with narcolepsy. The CDR3 DNA is TGTGCCAGCAGTTTATTAACAGACACCGGGACCTATGGCTACACCTTC. Amino acid sequence: CASSLLTDTGTYGYTF.